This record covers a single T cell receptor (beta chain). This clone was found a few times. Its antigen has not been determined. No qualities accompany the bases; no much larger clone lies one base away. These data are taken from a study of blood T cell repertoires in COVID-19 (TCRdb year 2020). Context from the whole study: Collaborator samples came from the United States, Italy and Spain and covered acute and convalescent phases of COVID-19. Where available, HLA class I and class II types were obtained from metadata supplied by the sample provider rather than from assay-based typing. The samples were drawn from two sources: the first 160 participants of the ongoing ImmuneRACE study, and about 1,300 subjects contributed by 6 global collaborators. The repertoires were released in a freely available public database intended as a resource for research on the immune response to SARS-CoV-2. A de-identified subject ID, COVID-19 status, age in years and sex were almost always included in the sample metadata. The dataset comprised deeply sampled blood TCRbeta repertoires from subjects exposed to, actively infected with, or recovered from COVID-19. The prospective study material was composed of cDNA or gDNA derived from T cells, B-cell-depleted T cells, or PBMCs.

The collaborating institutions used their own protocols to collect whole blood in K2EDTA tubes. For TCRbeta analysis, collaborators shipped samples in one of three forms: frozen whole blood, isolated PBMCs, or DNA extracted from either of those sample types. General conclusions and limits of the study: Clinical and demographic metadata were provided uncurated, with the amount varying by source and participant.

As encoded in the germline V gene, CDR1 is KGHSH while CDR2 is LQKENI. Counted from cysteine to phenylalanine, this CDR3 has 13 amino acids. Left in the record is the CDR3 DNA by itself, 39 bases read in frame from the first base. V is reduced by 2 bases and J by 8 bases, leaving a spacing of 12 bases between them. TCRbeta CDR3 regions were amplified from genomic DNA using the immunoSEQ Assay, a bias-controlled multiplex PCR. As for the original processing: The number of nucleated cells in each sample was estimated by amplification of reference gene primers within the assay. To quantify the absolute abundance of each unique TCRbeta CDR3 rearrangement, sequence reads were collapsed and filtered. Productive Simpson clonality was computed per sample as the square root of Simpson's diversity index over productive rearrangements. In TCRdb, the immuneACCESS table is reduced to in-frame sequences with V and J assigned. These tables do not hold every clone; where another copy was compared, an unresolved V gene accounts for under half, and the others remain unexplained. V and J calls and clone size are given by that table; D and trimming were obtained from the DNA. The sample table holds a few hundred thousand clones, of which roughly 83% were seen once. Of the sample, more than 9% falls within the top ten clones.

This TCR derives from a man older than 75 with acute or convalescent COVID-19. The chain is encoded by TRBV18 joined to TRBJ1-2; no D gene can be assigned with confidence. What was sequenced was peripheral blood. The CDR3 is CASSPSGVGGYTF. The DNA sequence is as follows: TGTGCCAGCTCACCAAGCGGGGTGGGAGGCTACACCTTC.